The 12 T cell receptor beta chains listed next were all sequenced from one sample in a study of blood T cell repertoires in COVID-19. The table came from immunoSEQ multiplex PCR; TCRdb's copy has only in-frame clones and leaves some out. The sample shows 300,000 to 350,000 clones, 87% of them seen only once. Sequencing input: peripheral blood. The receptors stem from a man younger than 30 with active or convalescent COVID-19.

This chain connects TRBV3-1 (or the pseudogene TRBV3-2) to TRBJ2-3; 8 nucleotides agree with TRBD2. CDR1 is LGHDT, CDR2 YNNKEL, per germline (reference sequence). The CDR3 totals 14 residues. The V gene end was trimmed by 4 bases and the J gene end by 9 bases; junction bases not matched to a gene: 9. CDR3 coding DNA: TGTGCCAGCAGCCCGCGGACTGAGCGGGAGACGCAGTATTTT. Protein sequence: CASSPRTERETQYF.

In nucleotides, the CDR3 is TGTGCCAGTACTAACCTCCATAGCAGGGGTTTCTATGGCTACACCTTC. This sequence encodes CASTNLHSRGFYGYTF. The chain links TRBV19 to TRBJ1-2, with D perhaps matching TRBD1 (6 bases). CDR3 size: 16 residues. The germline V and J ends were trimmed by 7 bases and 4 bases, with 22 bases remaining between them. Germline-derived CDR1 and CDR2 are LNHDA and SQIVND (reference sequence).

On this clone: One junction end disagrees with the germline gene, perhaps due to a read error. This chain joins TRBV15 and TRBJ2-7; TRBD2 aligns across 7 bases. The CDR3 is made up of 16 amino acids. Per germline, CDR1 LNHNV and CDR2 YYDKDF (reference sequence). The CDR3 sequence: CATSGDFGTTSYEQYF. The DNA for the CDR3 is TGTGCCACCAGCGGAGATTTCGGGACTACCTCCTACGAGCAGTACTTC.

The CDR3 DNA reads TGCGCCAGCAGCTTGGGCGAGTACGCCTCACCCCTCCACTTT. It specifies CASSLGEYASPLHF. The chain combines TRBV5-1 with TRBJ1-6, with no clear D. Trimming removed 0 bases from V and 10 bases from J, with 11 bases in between. Germline CDR1 and CDR2: SGHRS and YFSETQ. The CDR3 spans 14 residues.

The V gene is TRBV7-2, the J gene TRBJ1-6, with 7 bases fitting TRBD1. This CDR3 region has 14 residues. Trimming removed 5 bases from V and 7 bases from J; junction bases left unmatched: 5. Germline V lookup: CDR1 SGHTA, CDR2 FQGNSA. The DNA for the CDR3 is TGTGCCAGCAGCCAGGACAGGAGGAATTCACCCCTCCACTTT. Amino acids: CASSQDRRNSPLHF.

This chain links TRBV6-5 with TRBJ2-1, with TRBD1 matching over 7 bases. Germline CDR1 MNHEY, CDR2 SVGAGI. This CDR3 is built from 14 residues. V shed 5 bases, J shed 6 bases, and the junction held 7 bases outside the gene matches. CDR3 sequence (DNA): TGTGCCAGCAGTCGCAGGGGGAAAGGCAATGAGCAGTTCTTC. Residues: CASSRRGKGNEQFF.

The chain joins TRBV7-8 to TRBJ1-5; 10 bases are a match to TRBD1. V shed 4 bases and J 5 bases; nucleotides not matched to a gene: 2. The CDR3 covers 14 residues. In germline, CDR1 is SGHVS, CDR2 FQNEAQ. In nucleotides, the CDR3 is TGTGCCAGCAGCTCGGACAGGGGGTATCAGCCCCAGCATTTT. Translating it yields CASSSDRGYQPQHF.

The chain couples TRBV6-2 or TRBV6-3 to TRBJ1-5, with D hard to call. There are 15 residues in the CDR3. Per the germline V gene, CDR1 is MNHEY and CDR2 is SVGEGT. The V end lost 6 bases, the J end lost 3 bases, and 15 bases lay between the germline ends. Here the CDR3 reads CASSKPPGVNQPQHF. CDR3 coding DNA: TGTGCCAGCAGCAAACCTCCGGGAGTCAATCAGCCCCAGCATTTT.

This clone was detected many times. The chain carries TRBV4-1 and TRBJ1-6; D gene unclear. This CDR3 region has 17 residues. V dropped 0 bases and J dropped 6 bases, with 15 bases sitting between them. Germline V gene data show CDR1 as MGHRA and CDR2 as YSYEKL. The CDR3 DNA is TGCGCCAGCAGCCAAGATCTCCGGGTGCGGGGTAATTCACCCCTCCACTTT. Residues: CASSQDLRVRGNSPLHF.

The J gene is TRBJ1-2, the V gene TRBV4-1, with D maybe TRBD1 (6 bases). The V gene lost 4 bases and the J gene lost 1 base, with 16 bases spanning the gap. The CDR3 is 16 residues long. Germline loops: CDR1 MGHRA, CDR2 YSYEKL. CDR3 nucleotide sequence: TGCGCCAGCAGCCTGGCCCCCGACAGGCATAACTATGGCTACACCTTC. Its protein product is CASSLAPDRHNYGYTF.

This chain connects TRBV6-2 or TRBV6-3 to TRBJ1-2; 8 positions agree with TRBD1. Germline V gives CDR1 MNHEY, CDR2 SVGEGT. The V and J ends lost 6 bases and 2 bases, in that order; junction bases with no gene match: 11. The CDR3 spans 16 residues. CDR3 sequence: CASSRNRQGPNYGYTF. CDR3 nucleotides: TGTGCCAGCAGCCGGAACCGACAGGGGCCCAACTATGGCTACACCTTC.

This clone was seen only once. The rearrangement links TRBV12-3 or TRBV12-4 to TRBJ1-5; 8 bases match TRBD1. The CDR3 totals 13 residues. J was trimmed by 7 bases and V by 5 bases; bases with no gene match: 4. CDR3 sequence: CASSGQGFQPQHF. The CDR3, as DNA: TGTGCCAGCAGTGGACAGGGTTTCCAGCCCCAGCATTTT.